Below are 30 T cell receptor beta chains sequenced from a single sample in a study of spatial heterogeneity in lung cancer (dated by TCRdb to about 2019). Library generation was performed with 5' RACE. The instrument given in TCRdb is NextSeq 500. TCRdb reprocessing: public reads trimmed at Q25 with fastp, clones called with MiXCR, in-frame beta chains kept. Duplicate CDR3 protein sequences are folded into a single record with the most common DNA and genes. In this sample the table shows around 27,000 distinct CDR3 sequences, 5.4% of which occur a single time. The ten largest clones capture around 24% of the sample. Explained via the paper, the time point label denotes: blood at routine non-recurrence follow-up after resection. The sequencing used PBMCs, collected at follow-up. The receptors here all came from a female donor with early-stage non-small cell lung cancer.

This clonotype appeared many times. V is TRBV28 and J is TRBJ2-3; 15 bases fit TRBD2. CDR3 length: 19 amino acids. The germline CDR1 and CDR2 sequences are MDHEN and SYDVKM. V shed 7 bases, J shed 0 bases, and the junction held 11 bases outside the gene matches. The CDR3 DNA reads as TGTGCCAGCACCCTGGGACTAGCGGGAGGTGGTGCTAGCACAGATACGCAGTATTTT. Translated, it gives CASTLGLAGGGASTDTQYF.

Here the CDR3 DNA reads TGTGCCAGCAGATCAGGGGAGAGGACCAACGTCCTGACTTTC. It codes for CASRSGERTNVLTF. This rearrangement joins TRBV12-3 or TRBV12-4 to TRBJ2-6; possibly TRBD1 for D (6 bases). The CDR3 extends over 14 amino acids. V was cut by 6 bases and J by 8 bases, with 14 bases left in between.

Ten or more counts support this clonotype. The chain links TRBV10-3 to TRBJ2-1; D remains unclear. This CDR3 comprises 12 residues. Deletions cut 7 bases from V and 7 bases from J, with 11 bases between. The germline gives CDR1 ENHRY, CDR2 SYGVKD. This chain's CDR3 is CAIMAASNEQFF. DNA of the CDR3: TGTGCCATCATGGCGGCTTCAAATGAGCAGTTCTTC.

This clonotype is judged medium-sized (0.01 to 0.1%). The chain uses TRBV9 and TRBJ1-4; 9 nucleotides align to TRBD1. CDR3 length: 13 residues. V dropped 7 bases and J dropped 5; count of bases not matched to a gene: 3. Germline V gene data show CDR1 as SGDLS and CDR2 as YYNGEE. CDR3 residues: CASPGQGNEKLFF. Here the CDR3 DNA reads TGTGCCAGCCCGGGACAGGGAAATGAAAAACTGTTTTTT.

This clonotype has ten or more counts. V gene TRBV2 combines with J gene TRBJ2-6; a weak D match, TRBD2 (6 bases). Per germline, CDR1 SNHLY and CDR2 FYNNEI. The CDR3 extends over 16 amino acids. The germline V and J ends were trimmed by 6 bases and 0 bases, with 12 bases remaining between them. CDR3 protein: CASRRDVGSGANVLTF. CDR3 DNA: TGTGCCAGCAGGCGGGACGTGGGCTCTGGGGCCAACGTCCTGACTTTC.

This clonotype was seen only a few times. V is TRBV7-2 and J is TRBJ2-1; TRBD2 aligns across 12 bases. CDR3 size: 16 residues. Germline V lookup: CDR1 SGHTA, CDR2 FQGNSA. After removal of 5 bases from V and 9 bases from J, the junction contained 11 bases not matched to a gene. The CDR3 region has the DNA TGTGCCAGCAGCCAAAGCGGACTAGCGGGATGGAGTGAGCAGTTCTTC. Protein product: CASSQSGLAGWSEQFF.

The chain joins TRBV20-1 to TRBJ1-2; a possible D gene is TRBD1 (6 bases). This CDR3 region has 13 residues. Germline CDR1 and CDR2: DFQATT and SNEGSKA (reference sequence). The V gene lost 6 bases and the J gene lost 0 bases, with 11 bases spanning the gap. CDR3 sequence (DNA): TGCAGTGCCGAGGACAGATCTAACTATGGCTACACCTTC. Translation gives CSAEDRSNYGYTF.

This clonotype was picked up many times. The chain recombines TRBV6-6 with TRBJ1-6; TRBD1 agrees at 9 bases. The CDR3 contains 17 residues. Germline lookup yields CDR1 MNHNY and CDR2 SVGAGI (reference sequence). V dropped 5 bases and J dropped 6; count of bases not matched to a gene: 11. CDR3 nucleotide sequence: TGTGCCAGCAGTAAAGTTTCGGGACAGGGAACTAATTCACCCCTCCACTTT. Translating gives CASSKVSGQGTNSPLHF.

The genes are TRBV2 and TRBJ2-1, with D possibly TRBD2 on 6 matching bases. CDR3 length equals 15 residues. V lost 2 bases, J lost 5 bases, and 13 bases lay in between. In germline, CDR1 is SNHLY, CDR2 FYNNEI. CDR3 in DNA: TGTGCCAGCAGTGAATTAGGAGGGTCTAACAATGAGCAGTTCTTC. This sequence encodes CASSELGGSNNEQFF.

This clonotype was detected many times. This rearrangement joins TRBV6-1 to TRBJ2-7, with D perhaps TRBD2 (5 bases). The CDR3 runs to 13 residues. The V end was cut by 9 bases, the J end by 1 base, with 13 bases between. Per the germline V gene, CDR1 is MNHNS and CDR2 is SASEGT. CDR3 bases: TGTGCCAGTGGTGGTCGGGAATCCTACGAGCAGTACTTC. It translates to CASGGRESYEQYF.

This clonotype appeared many times. The chain employs TRBV20-1 and TRBJ2-7; 8 nucleotides align to TRBD2. Germline V gives CDR1 DFQATT, CDR2 SNEGSKA (reference sequence). The CDR3 consists of 16 residues. The CDR3 DNA is TGCGAAATCACAGGGCTAGCGGGTAACACCTCCTACGAGCAGTACTTC. Protein: CEITGLAGNTSYEQYF.

This clonotype was recorded many times. The chain links TRBV28 to TRBJ1-6; D is unresolved. The V end lost 0 bases, the J end lost 0 bases, and 6 bases lay between the germline ends. The CDR3 is made up of 16 amino acids. Germline V gene data show CDR1 as MDHEN and CDR2 as SYDVKM. The CDR3 region has the DNA TGTGCCAGCAGTTTATGGCAGAGCTCCTATAATTCACCCCTCCACTTT. Its translation is CASSLWQSSYNSPLHF.

There are many counts of this clonotype. The chain recombines TRBV11-1 with TRBJ1-1; 9 nucleotides align to TRBD1. The CDR3 is 14 amino acids. Germline V gene sequence: CDR1 SGHAT, CDR2 FQDESV (reference sequence). Germline trimming cut 6 bases from V and 4 bases from J; bases unmatched to any gene: 6. The chain's CDR3 is CASSQTGGRTEAFF. As DNA, the CDR3 is TGTGCCAGCAGTCAAACAGGGGGCCGCACTGAAGCTTTCTTT.

Ten or more counts support this clonotype. The V and J genes are TRBV7-2 and TRBJ2-2, with a possible D match to TRBD2 (5 bases). CDR1 and CDR2 (germline): SGHTA, FQGNSA. The V end was cut by 5 bases, the J end by 0 bases, with 16 bases between. The CDR3 is 17 amino acids. The CDR3 sequence: CASSPRVDTANTGELFF. The CDR3 DNA sequence: TGTGCCAGCAGCCCGCGGGTTGACACCGCGAACACCGGGGAGCTGTTTTTT.

The table lists this clonotype with many counts. The V gene is TRBV7-2, the J gene TRBJ2-3; no clear D. V lost 4 bases to trimming and J lost 6 bases, with 14 bases between them. This CDR3 has 14 residues. CDR1 and CDR2 (germline): SGHTA, FQGNSA. The DNA of the CDR3 is TGTGCCAGCAGCTCAAAATGGCCCTGGGATACGCAGTATTTT. The encoded protein is CASSSKWPWDTQYF.

In its sample, this clonotype was seen many times. The V and J genes are TRBV7-6 and TRBJ1-3; D possibly corresponds to TRBD1 (5 bases). Germline V gene lookup returns CDR1 SGHVS and CDR2 FNYEAQ. The CDR3 totals 16 residues. V lost 5 bases and J lost 0, with 14 bases in between. The DNA of the CDR3 is TGTGCCAGCAGCCCCCGGGGGGGTAACTCTGGAAACACCATATATTTT. Residues: CASSPRGGNSGNTIYF.

At least ten counts were recorded for this clonotype. V gene TRBV20-1 combines with J gene TRBJ2-5, with 7 positions matching TRBD2. Germline values: CDR1 DFQATT, CDR2 SNEGSKA (reference sequence). V shed 5 bases and J 1 base; nucleotides not matched to a gene: 13. The CDR3 is made up of 16 amino acids. This CDR3 reads CSAPQSGGRTQETQYF. For the CDR3, the DNA is TGCAGTGCTCCTCAGTCGGGAGGAAGGACCCAAGAGACCCAGTACTTC.

This clonotype was counted many times. The chain combines TRBV20-1 with TRBJ1-1, with no clear D. From germline, CDR1 is DFQATT and CDR2 SNEGSKA (reference sequence). CDR3 length: 14 amino acids. V was pared by 0 bases and J by 4 bases, with 12 bases between. CDR3 coding DNA: TGCAGTGCTAGAGAGGGGTCTGGGAGCACTGAAGCTTTCTTT. It specifies CSAREGSGSTEAFF.

This clonotype was seen at least ten times. The chain uses TRBV28 and TRBJ2-2, with D hard to call. The CDR3 runs 13 residues. Germline V gives CDR1 MDHEN, CDR2 SYDVKM. The ends were cut back, 1 base at V and 7 bases at J, with 7 bases in the middle. The CDR3 here is CASSLSSDGELFF. The CDR3 nucleotides read TGTGCCAGCAGTTTATCGTCAGACGGGGAGCTGTTTTTT.

This clonotype was observed many times. A read error may produce the germline difference seen at one junction end. The chain links TRBV7-9 to TRBJ2-1, with D possibly being TRBD1 (6 bases). The germline V gene has CDR1 SEHNR and CDR2 FQNEAQ (reference sequence). This CDR3 has 14 amino acids. The CDR3 DNA follows: TGTGCCAGCAGCCTGGTGGACAGCTACAATGGGCAGTTCTTC. It yields the protein CASSLVDSYNGQFF. Full variable domain (rest looked up from reference TRBV7-9 and TRBJ2-1): DTGVSQNPRHKITKRGQNVTFRCDPISEHNRLYWYRQTLGQGPEFLTYFQNEAQLEKSRLLSDRFSAERPKGSFSTLEIQRTEQGDSAMYLCASSLVDSYNGQFFGPGTRLTVL.

This clonotype has a count of ten or more. The gene calls are TRBV15 and TRBJ2-5, with 7 nucleotides matching TRBD1. The trim removed 4 bases at V and 0 bases at J, leaving 5 bases unmatched. The germline CDR1 and CDR2 sequences are LNHNV and YYDKDF (reference sequence). This CDR3 is 15 amino acids long. The CDR3: CATSKGADHQETQYF. The CDR3 nucleotides are TGTGCCACCAGCAAGGGGGCGGACCACCAAGAGACCCAGTACTTC.

Ten or more counts support this clonotype. V usage is TRBV20-1 and J usage is TRBJ1-5; D gene ambiguous. V was clipped by 0 bases and J by 2 bases, with 5 bases between them. The CDR3 length is 13 residues. Per the germline V gene, CDR1 is DFQATT and CDR2 is SNEGSKA (reference sequence). CDR3 loop: CSAREQGNQPQHF. The CDR3 DNA reads TGCAGTGCTAGAGAACAAGGCAATCAGCCCCAGCATTTT.

In this sample, this clonotype turned up many times. The genes are TRBV6-6 and TRBJ2-5; D perhaps matches TRBD2 (7 bases). The germline V gene has CDR1 MNHNY and CDR2 SVGAGI (reference sequence). CDR3 size: 17 residues. Trimming stripped 3 bases from V and 0 bases from J, with 17 bases between. CDR3 coding DNA: TGTGCCAGCAGTTATTCTCGGGGGGCACGGTACCAAGAGACCCAGTACTTC. Translation gives CASSYSRGARYQETQYF.

This clonotype was recorded at least ten times. The V gene is TRBV30, the J gene TRBJ2-7; 7 nucleotides align to TRBD2. V lost 3 bases and J lost 5; bases outside the gene matches: 7. CDR1 is GTSNPN, CDR2 SVGIG, per germline (reference sequence). This CDR3 contains 13 residues. CDR3 DNA: TGTGCCTGGAGCCGAGCGGGACGTGACGAGCAGTACTTC. Protein product: CAWSRAGRDEQYF.

This clonotype was recorded a few times. The J gene is TRBJ2-7, the V gene TRBV15; unclear D gene. The CDR3 is made up of 14 amino acids. Trimming left V 1 base short and J 5 bases short, with 12 bases between. The V gene's germline CDR1 is LNHNV and CDR2 YYDKDF (reference sequence). The CDR3 region is CATSRAGSVHEQYF. CDR3 coding DNA: TGTGCCACCAGCAGAGCTGGCAGTGTCCACGAGCAGTACTTC.

V gene TRBV5-1 combines with J gene TRBJ2-7; D gene ambiguous. The length of the CDR3 is 14 residues. Per the germline V gene, CDR1 is SGHRS and CDR2 is YFSETQ. V was cut by 4 bases and J by 0 bases, with 11 bases left in between. The CDR3 loop reads CASSITSSSYEQYF. The CDR3, as DNA: TGCGCCAGCAGCATTACTTCTAGCTCCTACGAGCAGTACTTC.

In its sample, this clonotype was seen many times. The chain has TRBV14 and TRBJ2-2; 9 bases map to TRBD2. The J segment lost 5 bases and the V segment lost 1 base, leaving 2 bases of the junction unmatched. The CDR3 consists of 15 residues. Germline V gene lookup returns CDR1 SGHDN and CDR2 FVKESK. CDR3 sequence (DNA): TGTGCCAGCAGCCAAGTTCTAGCGGGGACCGGGGAGCTGTTTTTT. It yields the protein CASSQVLAGTGELFF.

This clonotype came up many times. The genes are TRBV4-3 and TRBJ1-1; D remains unclear. V dropped 1 base and J dropped 4 bases, with 16 bases sitting between them. This CDR3 region has 16 residues. Germline CDR1 and CDR2: LGHNA and YSLEER. The CDR3 DNA reads as TGCGCCAGCAGCCAAGGCTATCGGGGATCTCGCACTGAAGCTTTCTTT. Translated, it gives CASSQGYRGSRTEAFF.

This clonotype occurred many times. The chain links TRBV6-5 to TRBJ2-1, with D unresolved. The CDR3 loop spans 11 amino acids. The V gene's germline CDR1 is MNHEY and CDR2 SVGAGI. Trimming removed 6 bases at V and 7 bases at J, with 7 bases between. This CDR3 reads CASSHGNEQFF. The CDR3 DNA follows: TGTGCCAGCAGCCACGGAAATGAGCAGTTCTTC.

At least ten counts were recorded for this clonotype. The genes are TRBV6-4 and TRBJ1-6, with 8 bases fitting TRBD1. Germline CDR1 reads MRHNA; CDR2 reads SNTAGT. Unmatched junction bases numbered 4, after V lost 5 bases and J lost 7 bases. The CDR3 runs 14 residues. The CDR3: CASSTGQGNSPLHF. The CDR3 nucleotides read TGTGCCAGCAGTACCGGACAGGGAAATTCACCCCTCCACTTT.